These 3 T cell receptor beta chains were all obtained from the same sample, sequenced in a study of OX40 agonist ivuxolimab in advanced cancers. Library construction relied on the immunoSEQ multiplex PCR assay. TCRdb took over this immuneACCESS table, retaining in-frame rearrangements with V and J assigned. Such tables are incomplete; in checked studies, under half of the missing clones stem from an unresolved V gene, and the remainder is unexplained. This sample holds tens of thousands of clones; 90% to 95% were observed only once. The top ten hold 26% of the sample. Sequenced here: CD4+ or CD8+ T cells sorted from blood, sampled in a trial of the OX40 agonist ivuxolimab. The receptors were gathered from an adult with an advanced solid tumor such as melanoma, head and neck, liver or kidney cancer.

The chain joins TRBV28 to TRBJ1-1; 7 bases agree with TRBD1. Germline V lookup: CDR1 MDHEN, CDR2 SYDVKM. The junction had 10 bases not matched to a gene; V was cut back by 8 bases and J by 7 bases. The CDR3 covers 13 residues. The CDR3 loop reads CASRGDRESEAFF. CDR3 sequence (DNA): TGTGCCAGCCGAGGAGACAGGGAGAGTGAAGCTTTCTTT.

V gene TRBV6-1 combines with J gene TRBJ2-5, with D perhaps TRBD2 (7 bases). Matching the DNA end better, TRBJ2-7 makes the J call doubtful. CDR1 is MNHNS, CDR2 SASEGT, per germline. This CDR3 is built from 14 residues. The CDR3 DNA reads as TGTGCCAGCAGTGAAGGCAGGGGAGGGTACGAGCAGTACTTC. Its translation: CASSEGRGGYEQYF.

The V and J genes are TRBV11-2 and TRBJ2-5, with D tentatively TRBD2 (6 bases). Trimming pared 1 base from V and 7 bases from J, leaving 16 bases between. Germline loops: CDR1 SGHAT, CDR2 FQNNGV. CDR3 size: 15 residues. The CDR3 region has the DNA TGTGCCAGCAGCTTAGCGAGTGGGACTGAAGTGACCCAGTACTTC. Protein product: CASSLASGTEVTQYF.